The 32 T cell receptor beta chains presented below share a single source sample, sequenced in a study of T-cell reconstitution after alpha-beta-depleted transplantation in children (dated by TCRdb to about 2016). Preparation of the library involved PCR. The reads were generated on an Illumina HiSeq 2500. TCR library preparation used molecular barcoding, with unique molecular identifiers applied to normalize quantification of the TCRbeta repertoire. Using fastp trimming at Q25 and MiXCR clonotype assembly, TCRdb reanalyzed the public sequencing data and kept in-frame beta chains. A single entry per CDR3 protein holds the most common genes and DNA from its merged rows. For this sample there are hundreds of thousands of distinct CDR3 sequences; approximately 14% appear just once. Of the sample, about 0.79% falls within the top ten clones. The treatment or condition label here, explained by the study, means: allogeneic hematopoietic cell transplantation with graft depleted of TCRalphabeta T cells and CD19 B cells.

Sequencing used PBMCs, obtained before TCRalphabeta/CD19-depleted stem cell transplant. These receptors came from a girl aged 2-10 years with congenital amegakaryocytic thrombocytopenia, due to receive a stem cell transplant.

This clonotype has a count of ten or more. This chain links TRBV28 with TRBJ2-5, with 11 bases that match TRBD2. V lost 3 bases, J lost 2 bases, and 8 bases stayed unmatched. Germline CDR1 and CDR2: MDHEN and SYDVKM. This CDR3 contains 17 residues. The DNA for the CDR3 is TGTGCCAGCAGTTTCCAACTAGCGGGAGCCCAACAAGAGACCCAGTACTTC. Residues: CASSFQLAGAQQETQYF.

This clonotype was counted between two and nine times. This chain joins TRBV20-1 and TRBJ2-1; TRBD1 matches at 10 bases. The germline gives CDR1 DFQATT, CDR2 SNEGSKA (reference sequence). The CDR3 covers 15 residues. Trimming at V came to 4 bases and at J to 4 bases, leaving 7 bases not matched to a gene. The CDR3 here is CSANAPGQGYNEQFF. The DNA of the CDR3 is TGCAGTGCTAACGCTCCGGGACAGGGGTACAATGAGCAGTTCTTC.

The sample holds a few counts of this clonotype. The chain is built from TRBV29-1 and TRBJ2-2; 8 nucleotides match TRBD1. The CDR3 has 13 residues. V trimming: 4 bases; J trimming: 7 bases; junction bases outside the gene matches: 5. The V gene's germline CDR1 is SQVTM and CDR2 ANQGSEA. CDR3 loop: CSVVRGLSGELFF. The CDR3 nucleotides read TGCAGCGTTGTCAGGGGGCTTAGCGGGGAGCTGTTTTTT.

The chain is built from TRBV5-1 and TRBJ1-1; D is undetermined. V lost 0 bases and J 2 bases, leaving 8 bases between the germline ends. The CDR3 spans 14 residues. Germline V CDR1 and CDR2: SGHRS, YFSETQ. CDR3 protein: CASSLVRGNTEAFF. Here the CDR3 DNA reads TGCGCCAGCAGCTTGGTGCGGGGAAACACTGAAGCTTTCTTT.

This clonotype was counted a few times. The chain employs TRBV7-3 and TRBJ2-1; 9 nucleotides line up with TRBD1. The germline CDR1 and CDR2 sequences are SGHTA and FQGTGA. The CDR3 is 16 amino acids. Trimming removed 1 base from V and 4 bases from J; junction bases left unmatched: 5. CDR3 sequence (DNA): TGTGCCAGCAGCTTAAGGGACAGGGTTCCGTACAATGAGCAGTTCTTC. It codes for CASSLRDRVPYNEQFF.

This clonotype was recorded at least ten times. CDR3 in amino acids: CSARAGTGNTIYF. CDR3 DNA: TGCAGTGCTAGAGCGGGGACCGGAAACACCATATATTTT. The rearrangement uses TRBV20-1 and TRBJ1-3, with a tentative D call TRBD1 (5 bases). The CDR3 totals 13 residues. V lost 1 base and J lost 4, with 8 bases in between. Germline V gene lookup returns CDR1 DFQATT and CDR2 SNEGSKA (reference sequence).

This clonotype was seen ten or more times. The chain recombines TRBV9 with TRBJ2-1; no firm D call. Trimming shortened V by 0 bases and J by 0 bases, and 13 bases separated the two germline ends. This CDR3 contains 17 residues. Looked up from germline, CDR1 is SGDLS and CDR2 is YYNGEE. The CDR3 region is CASSVVEVQSSYNEQFF. CDR3 nucleotides: TGTGCCAGCAGCGTAGTTGAGGTTCAGAGCTCCTACAATGAGCAGTTCTTC.

V and J are TRBV7-9 and TRBJ2-1, with D perhaps matching TRBD1 (6 bases). This CDR3 comprises 13 residues. The germline CDR1 and CDR2 sequences are SEHNR and FQNEAQ (reference sequence). The V gene lost 11 bases and the J gene lost 4 bases, with 15 bases spanning the gap. The CDR3 protein is CAGGGQIYNEQFF. The CDR3 DNA reads as TGTGCCGGGGGCGGACAGATTTACAATGAGCAGTTCTTC.

CDR3 sequence: CASSLTPQGTVSGANVLTF. CDR3 DNA: TGCGCCAGCAGCCTAACTCCCCAGGGTACCGTCTCTGGGGCCAACGTCCTGACTTTC. The chain has TRBV4-1 and TRBJ2-6, with a weak D call TRBD1 (5 bases). Germline lookup yields CDR1 MGHRA and CDR2 YSYEKL. The CDR3 contains 19 residues. Trimming left V 4 bases short and J 0 bases short, with 19 bases between.

This clonotype has a handful of counts. The chain carries TRBV14 and TRBJ2-3; a weak D match, TRBD2 (5 bases). Germline CDR1 and CDR2: SGHDN and FVKESK. V was shortened by 2 bases and J by 3 bases, with 18 bases between the two germline ends. This CDR3 is 17 amino acids long. The CDR3 loop is CASSQFNPSTRTDTQYF. CDR3 DNA sequence: TGTGCCAGCAGCCAATTTAACCCTTCCACTAGGACAGATACGCAGTATTTT.

The rearrangement links TRBV7-7 to TRBJ2-5; 8 bases agree with TRBD2. The germline gives CDR1 SSHAT, CDR2 FNYEAQ (reference sequence). The trim removed 5 bases at V and 5 bases at J, leaving 7 bases unmatched. This CDR3 contains 14 residues. The CDR3 spells CASSPGLAWETQYF. The CDR3 DNA sequence: TGTGCCAGCAGCCCCGGACTAGCATGGGAGACCCAGTACTTC.

This chain links TRBV15 with TRBJ2-7; D might be TRBD1 or TRBD2, each matching 5 bases. V gave up 8 bases and J gave up 4 bases, with 15 bases separating them. Germline CDR1 reads LNHNV; CDR2 reads YYDKDF (reference sequence). CDR3 length equals 13 residues. CDR3 nucleotides: TGTGCCACCGGGGCAGGGAGATTGTACGAGCAGTACTTC. This translates into CATGAGRLYEQYF.

This sequence joins TRBV5-1 and TRBJ2-1, with D perhaps TRBD2 (6 bases). The germline V gene has CDR1 SGHRS and CDR2 YFSETQ. The CDR3 extends over 15 amino acids. Trimming removed 4 bases at V and 0 bases at J, with 11 bases between. The CDR3 coding sequence is TGCGCCAGCAGCCCCGTCGGGGGCTCCTACAATGAGCAGTTCTTC. Protein product: CASSPVGGSYNEQFF.

This clonotype was seen repeatedly, ten times or more. The V gene is TRBV20-1, the J gene TRBJ1-4; D is unresolved. Germline values: CDR1 DFQATT, CDR2 SNEGSKA (reference sequence). CDR3 size: 13 residues. V shed 5 bases and J shed 0 bases, with 7 bases lying between them. The CDR3 sequence: CSAWISTNEKLFF. The CDR3 bases are TGCAGTGCTTGGATTTCAACTAATGAAAAACTGTTTTTT.

This clonotype came up a few times. The chain is built from TRBV18 and TRBJ1-1; the D is unclear. The CDR3 is made up of 14 amino acids. Germline-derived CDR1 and CDR2 are KGHSH and LQKENI. Trimming cost V 3 bases and J 7 bases, with 15 bases left between them. This CDR3 reads CASSPPVGINEAFF. For the CDR3, the DNA is TGTGCCAGCTCACCTCCAGTCGGAATAAATGAAGCTTTCTTT.

The table lists this clonotype with many counts. The rearrangement joins TRBV29-1 to TRBJ2-3, with 7 bases that match TRBD1. Per germline, CDR1 SQVTM and CDR2 ANQGSEA. CDR3 length: 17 residues. Trimming cost V 7 bases and J 2 bases; bases outside gene matches: 18. The CDR3 coding sequence is TGCAGCGGAACAGGGGCCGCGGACGCAAAGTACACAGATACGCAGTATTTT. Translated: CSGTGAADAKYTDTQYF.

This clonotype was picked up a small number of times. J is TRBJ2-2 and V is TRBV29-1, with a tentative D call TRBD2 (5 bases). Germline V gives CDR1 SQVTM, CDR2 ANQGSEA. With 7 bases removed from V and 6 bases from J, the gap between germline ends came to 12 bases. The CDR3 runs 12 residues. CDR3 region: CSAVMGAGELFF. Here the CDR3 DNA reads TGCAGCGCCGTTATGGGAGCCGGGGAGCTGTTTTTT.

With regard to this clonotype: Being one base from a much bigger clone, this may be a read error. The V gene is TRBV20-1, the J gene TRBJ2-3; D assignment may be TRBD1 or TRBD2 (7 bases each). Germline loops: CDR1 DFQATT, CDR2 SNEGSKA (reference sequence). The CDR3 is 16 amino acids. Trimming removed 1 base at V and 4 bases at J, with 18 bases between. The CDR3 loop is CSARGGLGGTADTQYF. CDR3 bases: TGCAGTGCTAGAGGCGGACTAGGGGGCACAGCAGATACGCAGTATTTT.

The chain is built from TRBV7-8 and TRBJ2-5; a possible D gene is TRBD1 (7 bases). In germline, CDR1 is SGHVS, CDR2 FQNEAQ. Trimming took off 2 bases at V and 5 bases at J, with 15 bases between the two ends. This CDR3 is 15 amino acids long. CDR3 loop: CASSLMVRGEETQYF. CDR3 DNA: TGTGCCAGCAGCTTAATGGTCAGGGGGGAGGAGACCCAGTACTTC.

V usage is TRBV11-2 and J usage is TRBJ2-7, with no clear D. V shed 5 bases and J shed 5 bases, with 7 bases lying between them. Germline V CDR1 and CDR2: SGHAT, FQNNGV. The CDR3 loop spans 11 amino acids. CDR3 in amino acids: CASSRANEQYF. The DNA of the CDR3 is TGTGCCAGCAGCCGCGCTAACGAGCAGTACTTC.

This clonotype was observed many times. The chain couples TRBV15 to TRBJ2-7; unclear D gene. Looked up from germline, CDR1 is LNHNV and CDR2 is YYDKDF (reference sequence). V gave up 2 bases and J gave up 0 bases, with 17 bases separating them. This CDR3 contains 17 residues. In nucleotides, the CDR3 is TGTGCCACCAGCAGAAATACGCCAGGAGAGGCCTCCTACGAGCAGTACTTC. It encodes CATSRNTPGEASYEQYF.

This clonotype has only a few counts. This chain joins TRBV20-1 and TRBJ2-7; D unresolved. This CDR3 has 13 residues. V dropped 3 bases and J dropped 2 bases, with 11 bases sitting between them. Germline lookup yields CDR1 DFQATT and CDR2 SNEGSKA (reference sequence). The chain's CDR3 is CSASITNTYEQYF. The CDR3, as DNA: TGCAGTGCTAGTATCACTAACACCTACGAGCAGTACTTC.

The V call is TRBV5-6, the J call TRBJ2-1; D gene uncertain. This CDR3 contains 15 residues. Between the trimmed V and J ends, which lost 4 bases and 5 bases, there was a span of 16 bases. Germline CDR1 is SGHDT and CDR2 is YYEEEE. CDR3 loop: CASSRPIQRHNEQFF. The CDR3 nucleotides are TGTGCCAGCAGCCGGCCAATCCAGCGCCACAATGAGCAGTTCTTC.

This clonotype has more than one count but fewer than ten. CDR3 DNA: TGCAGCGTTGACCCCCAAACGGGGACAGTAGCCAAAAACATTCAGTACTTC. It codes for CSVDPQTGTVAKNIQYF. The chain couples TRBV29-1 to TRBJ2-4; TRBD1 matches at 7 bases. J lost 0 bases, V lost 3 bases, and 11 bases had no gene match. Germline V gene data show CDR1 as SQVTM and CDR2 as ANQGSEA. The CDR3 has 17 residues.

This clonotype occurred a few times. V and J are TRBV7-9 and TRBJ1-2, with D unresolved. Deletions cut 1 base from V and 6 bases from J, with 9 bases between. The CDR3 totals 13 residues. Germline loops: CDR1 SEHNR, CDR2 FQNEAQ (reference sequence). The CDR3 DNA follows: TGTGCCAGCAGCTTAGGGGCAGACCATGGCTACACCTTC. The encoded protein is CASSLGADHGYTF.

This clonotype was observed at least ten times. The rearrangement uses TRBV3-1 and TRBJ1-4; D remains ambiguous. This CDR3 spans 15 amino acids. Germline loops: CDR1 LGHDT, CDR2 YNNKEL (reference sequence). Trimming shortened V by 1 base and J by 8 bases, and 14 bases separated the two germline ends. This CDR3 is CASSQVSWSREKLFF. The CDR3 DNA sequence: TGTGCCAGCAGCCAAGTTTCCTGGTCCCGGGAAAAACTGTTTTTT.

This clonotype has at least ten counts. The gene calls are TRBV12-3 or TRBV12-4 and TRBJ2-6; D is unclear. The V gene lost 6 bases and the J gene lost 0 bases, with 9 bases spanning the gap. The CDR3 totals 15 residues. CDR3 amino acids: CASSPSASGANVLTF. DNA of the CDR3: TGTGCCAGCAGCCCCTCCGCCTCTGGGGCCAACGTCCTGACTTTC.

This clonotype was detected many times. The chain has TRBV20-1 and TRBJ2-5; 8 bases are shared with TRBD2. The CDR3 has 14 amino acids. CDR1 and CDR2 from the germline V gene are DFQATT and SNEGSKA (reference sequence). J was trimmed by 4 bases and V by 3 bases; bases with no gene match: 7. In DNA form, the CDR3 reads TGCAGTGCTAGGTTTCCCCTAGCGGGAGAGACCCAGTACTTC. This codes for CSARFPLAGETQYF.

This clonotype was counted ten times or more. The chain is built from TRBV25-1 and TRBJ2-2; a possible D gene is TRBD2 (5 bases). This CDR3 is built from 15 residues. Germline loops: CDR1 MGHDK, CDR2 SYGVNS. Trimming stripped 8 bases from V and 1 base from J, with 14 bases between. The CDR3 sequence is CASGLSAWNTGELFF. The CDR3 DNA is TGTGCCAGCGGTCTTAGCGCTTGGAACACCGGGGAGCTGTTTTTT.

In its sample, this clonotype was seen many times. CDR3 nucleotide sequence: TGTGCCAGCAGCTCTAGAACAGGGAATCAGCCCCAGCATTTT. As protein: CASSSRTGNQPQHF. V usage is TRBV7-2 and J usage is TRBJ1-5; D is possibly TRBD1 (6 bases). Trimming shortened V by 4 bases and J by 4 bases, and 11 bases separated the two germline ends. CDR1 is SGHTA and CDR2 is FQGNSA in the germline V gene. The CDR3 contains 14 residues.

This clonotype appeared many times. The V and J genes are TRBV20-1 and TRBJ2-1, with 11 bases identical to TRBD2. This CDR3 has 12 residues. Trimming cost V 5 bases and J 12 bases; bases outside gene matches: 6. In germline, CDR1 is DFQATT, CDR2 SNEGSKA (reference sequence). The CDR3 nucleotides are TGCAGTGCTCCCTTAGCGGGAGGGCCGCAGTTCTTC. Amino acid sequence: CSAPLAGGPQFF.

This clonotype was observed at least ten times. The CDR3 spells CSAANDRDYGELFF. DNA for the CDR3: TGCAGTGCTGCAAACGACAGAGACTACGGGGAGCTGTTTTTT. The V and J genes are TRBV20-1 and TRBJ2-2; D tentatively reads TRBD1 or TRBD2 (5 bases each). The CDR3 totals 14 residues. Trimming pared 5 bases from V and 7 bases from J, leaving 17 bases between. In germline, CDR1 is DFQATT, CDR2 SNEGSKA (reference sequence).